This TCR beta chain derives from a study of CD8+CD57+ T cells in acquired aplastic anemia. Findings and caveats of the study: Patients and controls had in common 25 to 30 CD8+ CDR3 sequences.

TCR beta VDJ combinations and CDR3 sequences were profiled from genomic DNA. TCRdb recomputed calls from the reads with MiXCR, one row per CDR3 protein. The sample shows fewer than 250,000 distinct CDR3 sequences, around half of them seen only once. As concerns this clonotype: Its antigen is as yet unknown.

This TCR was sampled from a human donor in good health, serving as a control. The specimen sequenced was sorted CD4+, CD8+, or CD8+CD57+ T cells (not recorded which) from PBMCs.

The CDR3 DNA follows: TGCAGTGCTAGAGATATCGGCAGGGATGCAGATACGCAGTATTTT. Its protein product is CSARDIGRDADTQYF. The chain carries TRBV20-1 and TRBJ2-3; the D gene is possibly TRBD1 (5 bases). Trimming cost V 0 bases and J 4 bases, with 14 bases left between them. The CDR3 has 15 amino acids. CDR1 is DFQATT, CDR2 SNEGSKA, per germline (reference sequence).